Listed below are T cell receptor beta chains from one sample, sequenced in a study of blood T cell repertoires in COVID-19. Sequenced by immunoSEQ multiplex PCR; TCRdb stores in-frame clones only, minus some. The table lists around 210,000 clones, about 78% of them singletons, with 4.5% to 7% in the top ten. The sample comprised peripheral blood. The receptors stem from a woman in her 70s with acute or convalescent COVID-19. Each CDR3 is given with its conserved first and last residue. D genes are given only for firm matches. The size entry is marked missing in some rows and otherwise reads once, few, many or a size class.

- | - | TRBJ1-5 | TRBV19 | TGTGCCAGCGCCCAGGGTGGCAATCAGCCCCAGCATTTT | CASAQGGNQPQHF
once | TRBD2 | TRBJ2-1 | TRBV9 | TGTGCCAGCAGCCGACTAGCGGGAGGCCTCTCCTACAATGAGCAGTTCTTC | CASSRLAGGLSYNEQFF
- | - | TRBJ1-3 | TRBV18 | TGTGCCAGCTCACCACCGACAGCCTCTGGAAACACCATATATTTT | CASSPPTASGNTIYF
- | - | TRBJ2-2 | TRBV9 | TGTGCCAGCAGCGTATCGCAGGGTCAAGGGACCGGGGAGCTGTTTTTT | CASSVSQGQGTGELFF
- | TRBD2 | TRBJ2-1 | TRBV28 | TGTGCCAGCAGTTTTACGGACGGGGGGTTGAATGAGCAGTTCTTC | CASSFTDGGLNEQFF
- | TRBD2 | TRBJ2-7 | TRBV29-1 | TGCAGCGTTGACGGCGGGAGTTCCTACGAGCAGTACTTC | CSVDGGSSYEQYF
few | - | TRBJ1-5 | TRBV28 | TGTGCCAGCAGTTTAGACGCCGTAGGGGGCAATCAGCCCCAGCATTTT | CASSLDAVGGNQPQHF
- | TRBD1 | TRBJ1-2 | TRBV5-8 | TGTGCCAGCAGCTTGCTGCAGGGGGCAATCGATGGCTACACCTTC | CASSLLQGAIDGYTF
- | TRBD2 | TRBJ2-1 | TRBV27 | TGTGCCAGCAGTTTATCGATAGCGGGAAACTACAATGAGCAGTTCTTC | CASSLSIAGNYNEQFF
- | TRBD2 | TRBJ2-3 | TRBV29-1 | TGCAGCGTTGAAGACCGACTAGCGGTCACAGATACGCAGTATTTT | CSVEDRLAVTDTQYF
- | - | TRBJ1-5 | TRBV7-9 | TGTGCCAGCAGCTCTGACAGCAGCAATCAGCCCCAGCATTTT | CASSSDSSNQPQHF
- | - | TRBJ2-5 | TRBV2 | TGTGCCAGCAGCCCAGGACTCCCCCGGGCAGAGACCCAGTACTTC | CASSPGLPRAETQYF
- | - | TRBJ2-5 | TRBV5-4 | TGTGCCAGCAGCCTTGGGGGGGCTCAAGAGACCCAGTACTTC | CASSLGGAQETQYF
- | - | TRBJ2-3 | TRBV5-4 | TGTGCCAGCAGCTTGGCCGGCGGGCGGGATACGCAGTATTTT | CASSLAGGRDTQYF
- | TRBD1 | TRBJ2-7 | TRBV6-1 | TGTGCCAGCAGTGAGCACAGGGGGTACGAGCAGTACTTC | CASSEHRGYEQYF
- | TRBD1 | TRBJ1-4 | TRBV7-2 | TGTGCCAGCAGCTTGGGGACAGTCAAGGGGGAAAAACTGTTTTTT | CASSLGTVKGEKLFF
- | TRBD2 | TRBJ2-1 | TRBV19 | TGTGCCAGTAGTCCACGGATAGCGGGAGGGGTAAGCTCCTACAATGAGCAGTTCTTC | CASSPRIAGGVSSYNEQFF
- | TRBD1 | TRBJ1-2 | TRBV28 | TGTGCCAGCAGTTTACAGGGGGGCTATGGCTACACCTTC | CASSLQGGYGYTF
- | - | TRBJ1-4 | TRBV5-8 | TGTGCCAGCAGCTTGGTGGGAGGAGAAAAACTGTTTTTT | CASSLVGGEKLFF
once | TRBD2 | TRBJ2-1 | TRBV24-1 | TGTGCCACCAGTTCCTCTAGCGGCAACTCCTACAATGAGCAGTTCTTC | CATSSSSGNSYNEQFF
- | TRBD1 | TRBJ1-4 | TRBV28 | TGTGCCAGCAGTTTCTCGCAGACAGGGTGGAGTGAAAAACTGTTTTTT | CASSFSQTGWSEKLFF
few | - | TRBJ1-4 | TRBV3-1/TRBV3-2 | TGTGCCAGCAGCCAACCCACAGGGTTGGGGGAAAAACTGTTTTTT | CASSQPTGLGEKLFF
- | TRBD2 | TRBJ2-7 | TRBV7-9 | TGTGCCAGCAGCCCTCGACTAGCGGGATTCTCCTACGAGCAGTACTTC | CASSPRLAGFSYEQYF
once | - | TRBJ1-2 | TRBV3-1/TRBV3-2 | TGTGCCAGCAGCAACGACAGGAACTATGGCTACACCTTC | CASSNDRNYGYTF
- | TRBD1 | TRBJ2-7 | TRBV2 | TGTGCCAGCATGGGACAGGGCTACGAGCAGTACTTC | CASMGQGYEQYF
few | - | TRBJ2-3 | TRBV7-9 | TGTGCCAGCAGCTTCAGGACTAGCACAGATACGCAGTATTTT | CASSFRTSTDTQYF
few | - | TRBJ1-5 | TRBV6-2/TRBV6-3 | TGTGCCAGCAGTTACTCATGGGGCAGGCAGCCCCAGCATTTT | CASSYSWGRQPQHF
- | TRBD2 | TRBJ2-1 | TRBV15 | TGTGCCACCAGCGGTAGCGGGAGAAAGGGTGAGCAGTTCTTC | CATSGSGRKGEQFF
- | TRBD1 | TRBJ2-1 | TRBV18 | TGTGCCAGCTCACCGCCGGGACAGGGAAACAATGAGCAGTTCTTC | CASSPPGQGNNEQFF
- | TRBD1 | TRBJ2-7 | TRBV28 | TGTGCCAGCAGGAAAACCGGGACAGGGGGCGAGCAGTACTTC | CASRKTGTGGEQYF
- | - | TRBJ1-1 | TRBV2 | TGTGCCAGCACCTTAGTGCCCCTGGGGACATCGAACACTGAAGCTTTCTTT | CASTLVPLGTSNTEAFF
- | TRBD2 | TRBJ2-7 | TRBV5-4 | TGTGCCAGCAGCGTAGGACTAGCGGAGTCCTACGAGCAGTACTTC | CASSVGLAESYEQYF
- | - | TRBJ2-6 | TRBV19 | TGTGCCAGTAGTATAGCAGGGGTACTCTCTGGGGCCAACGTCCTGACTTTC | CASSIAGVLSGANVLTF
- | TRBD1 | TRBJ1-4 | TRBV27 | TGTGCCAGCAGTCTACAGGGGGCTGATGAAAAACTGTTTTTT | CASSLQGADEKLFF
- | - | TRBJ1-3 | TRBV13 | TGTGCCAGCAGCTTGAGGAAACGACAGACCCCCTCTGGAAACACCATATATTTT | CASSLRKRQTPSGNTIYF
- | TRBD2 | TRBJ2-1 | TRBV9 | TGTGCCAGCAGCGTAGGTGGGACTAACAATGAGCAGTTCTTC | CASSVGGTNNEQFF
- | TRBD2 | TRBJ2-1 | TRBV18 | TGTGCCAGCTCCAGTCCGACTAGCGGGAGTACGGGGGAGCAGTTCTTC | CASSSPTSGSTGEQFF
- | - | TRBJ1-2 | TRBV27 | TGTGCCAGCAGTTCCCTCACAAGACTAGAGGGCTACACCTTC | CASSSLTRLEGYTF
few | TRBD2 | TRBJ2-7 | TRBV7-9 | TGTGCCAGCAGCTATAGCGGGAGGCCCTGGAAGCAGTACTTC | CASSYSGRPWKQYF
- | TRBD1 | TRBJ1-6 | TRBV5-4 | TGTGCCAGCAGCTTGGAGACAGGGGAAGCACCCCTCCACTTT | CASSLETGEAPLHF
- | TRBD2 | TRBJ2-2 | TRBV2 | TGTGCCAGCATGGCTAGCGGGAGCGGCATCACCGGGGAGCTGTTTTTT | CASMASGSGITGELFF
- | TRBD1 | TRBJ1-6 | TRBV4-1 | TGCGCCAGCAGCCAACGGGACAGTTCTAATTCACCCCTCCACTTT | CASSQRDSSNSPLHF
- | - | TRBJ2-7 | TRBV28 | TGTGCCAGCAGTTTACGGCGGGAACCCACCTACGAGCAGTACTTC | CASSLRREPTYEQYF
once | TRBD1 | TRBJ1-5 | TRBV24-1 | TGTGCCACCAGTGACGTTACAGGGGTGTGGAATCAGCCCCAGCATTTT | CATSDVTGVWNQPQHF
- | - | TRBJ1-3 | TRBV5-4 | TGTGCCAGCAGCTTGGCAGGGCCTGGAAACACCATATATTTT | CASSLAGPGNTIYF
many | TRBD1 | TRBJ1-4 | TRBV28 | TGTGCCAGCAGCTTCTTCTACGTCCGGACAGGCGCAACTAATGAAAAACTGTTTTTT | CASSFFYVRTGATNEKLFF
- | - | TRBJ1-4 | TRBV28 | TGTGCCAGCAGTTTAGTATCAGTTGCAACTAATGAAAAACTGTTTTTT | CASSLVSVATNEKLFF
few | - | TRBJ1-4 | TRBV11-1 | TGTGCCAGCAGCCCCGGACCCATAAGCGGGGAAAAACTGTTTTTT | CASSPGPISGEKLFF
- | TRBD1 | TRBJ1-3 | TRBV30 | TGTGCCTGGAGTGATAATCCGACAGGGATCGTAAACACCATATATTTT | CAWSDNPTGIVNTIYF
- | TRBD1 | TRBJ2-1 | TRBV6-6 | TGTGCCAGCAGTACCGGACAGGTCTTCTACAATGAGCAGTTCTTC | CASSTGQVFYNEQFF
- | TRBD1 | TRBJ2-7 | TRBV19 | TGTGCCAGTAGTACGGGACAGGGGCTCTCGTACGAGCAGTACTTC | CASSTGQGLSYEQYF
few | - | TRBJ2-3 | TRBV7-3 | TGTGCCAGCAGCTCGACTAGTCATACGCAGTATTTT | CASSSTSHTQYF
- | - | TRBJ2-1 | TRBV19 | TGTGCCAGTAGTAGACTATACTCCTACAATGAGCAGTTCTTC | CASSRLYSYNEQFF
- | - | TRBJ1-6 | TRBV28 | TGTGCCAGCAGTTTATTGCAGTCTAGGTATAATTCACCCCTCCACTTT | CASSLLQSRYNSPLHF
- | TRBD2 | TRBJ2-5 | TRBV3-1/TRBV3-2 | TGTGCCAGCAGCCAAGACGCTAGGGGAGGGAGGGCAGGGGAGACCCAGTACTTC | CASSQDARGGRAGETQYF
- | - | TRBJ2-3 | TRBV2 | TGTGCCAGCATAGCGCAGGGGTCAGATACGCAGTATTTT | CASIAQGSDTQYF
- | TRBD1 | TRBJ1-2 | TRBV30 | TGTGCCTGGAGTGCGACTACAGGGGTCGGCTACACCTTC | CAWSATTGVGYTF
- | - | TRBJ1-3 | TRBV28 | TGTGCCAGCAGTTCTCCCGCAGGGGCCTCTGGAAACACCATATATTTT | CASSSPAGASGNTIYF
- | - | TRBJ1-2 | TRBV28 | TGTGCCACCGGGGGTGCCTATGGCTACACCTTC | CATGGAYGYTF
- | - | TRBJ2-2 | TRBV10-3 | TGTGCCATCACGGAGGGCGGGGAGCTGTTTTTT | CAITEGGELFF